This TCR beta chain was captured by sequencing in a study of breast tumors, draining lymph nodes, adjacent tissues. Findings and caveats of the study: Compared with lymph nodes, tumors were less diverse; compared with nontumor tissue, more. Data fit most tumor T cells coming from lymph node, expanding in tumor.

TCRdb re-derived calls from the multiplex PCR reads in MiXCR, one entry per CDR3 protein. This sample has around 120,000 distinct CDR3 sequences, with just under 20% found just once. This clonotype was counted between two and nine times. Its cognate antigen is unknown. Breast cancer patients provided tissue from their axillary draining lymph nodes. Germline assignment: CDR1 MNHEY and CDR2 SVGEGT. This CDR3 comprises 14 residues. The V gene end was trimmed by 6 bases and the J gene end by 4 bases; junction bases not matched to a gene: 6. This sequence was found in a female donor with breast cancer. Some clones in this sample may be carry-over from other donors' samples. Sequencing was performed on axillary lymph node tissue. The chain couples TRBV6-2 or TRBV6-3 to TRBJ1-5, with 7 positions matching TRBD1. The CDR3 sequence is CASRAGTDNQPQHF. The CDR3, as DNA: TGTGCCAGCAGGGCCGGGACAGATAATCAGCCCCAGCATTTT.